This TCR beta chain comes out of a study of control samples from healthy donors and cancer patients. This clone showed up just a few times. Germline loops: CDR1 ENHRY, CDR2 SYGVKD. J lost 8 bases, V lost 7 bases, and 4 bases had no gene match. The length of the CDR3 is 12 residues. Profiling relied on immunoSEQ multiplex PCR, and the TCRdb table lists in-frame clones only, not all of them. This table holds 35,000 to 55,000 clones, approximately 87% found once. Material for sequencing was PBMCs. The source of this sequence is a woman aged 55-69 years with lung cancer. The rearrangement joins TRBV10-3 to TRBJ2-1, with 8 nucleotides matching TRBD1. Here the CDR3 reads CAINGQGHEQFF. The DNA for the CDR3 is TGTGCCATCAACGGACAGGGCCATGAGCAGTTCTTC.